These 30 T cell receptor beta chains were sequenced from one sample in a study of preoperative IRX-2 immunotherapy in early breast cancer. Specified treatment: preoperative locoregional IRX-2 cytokine immunotherapy. The method was immunoSEQ multiplex PCR; TCRdb's version includes in-frame clones alone and lacks a portion of them. The sample lists more than 35,000 clones, approximately 75% occurring once. Sequencing was performed on tumor tissue, taken after IRX-2 immunotherapy. Receptors were obtained from a human donor with breast cancer.

The chain couples TRBV6-1 to TRBJ2-6; D possibly corresponds to TRBD1 (5 bases). The CDR3 contains 16 residues. CDR1 and CDR2 (germline): MNHNS, SASEGT. The V end lost 1 base, the J end lost 0 bases, and 7 bases lay between the germline ends. The CDR3 sequence: CASSEGGYSGANVLTF. For the CDR3, the DNA is TGTGCCAGCAGTGAAGGGGGCTACTCTGGGGCCAACGTCCTGACTTTC.

This clone was seen a few times. This chain uses TRBV10-2 with TRBJ1-3; D remains unclear. This CDR3 is built from 16 residues. V was clipped by 0 bases and J by 3 bases, with 12 bases between them. Germline V CDR1 and CDR2: WSHSY, SAAADI. The CDR3 reads CASSESRVELGNTIYF. CDR3 bases: TGCGCCAGCAGTGAGTCGAGGGTAGAGCTTGGAAACACCATATATTTT.

The chain is built from TRBV18 and TRBJ1-3, with 7 bases aligning to TRBD1. V lost 5 bases, J lost 2 bases, and 6 bases stayed unmatched. Germline V gene sequence: CDR1 KGHSH, CDR2 LQKENI. The CDR3 extends over 15 amino acids. The CDR3 region has the DNA TGTGCCAGCTCAGCCTCGACAGGGACTGGAAACACCATATATTTT. Its translation: CASSASTGTGNTIYF.

V and J are TRBV19 and TRBJ1-5; tentative D call: TRBD1 (6 bases). This CDR3 comprises 16 residues. Germline V gene lookup returns CDR1 LNHDA and CDR2 SQIVND (reference sequence). V lost 2 bases to trimming and J lost 0 bases, with 11 bases between them. The DNA of the CDR3 is TGTGCCAGTAGTATATGGGCAGGGGTTAGCAATCAGCCCCAGCATTTT. This sequence encodes CASSIWAGVSNQPQHF.

The rearrangement uses TRBV14 and TRBJ1-3, with D tentatively TRBD1 (5 bases). The CDR3 extends over 16 amino acids. Germline CDR1 SGHDN, CDR2 FVKESK. V gave up 3 bases and J gave up 0 bases, with 12 bases separating them. In DNA, the CDR3 is TGTGCCAGCAGCCAGGGACGTATGAGCTCTGGAAACACCATATATTTT. Its protein is CASSQGRMSSGNTIYF.

CDR3 residues: CASSLLGAGNTIYF. CDR3 DNA: TGCGCCAGCAGCTTGCTAGGGGCGGGAAACACCATATATTTT. This chain uses TRBV5-1 with TRBJ1-3, with D perhaps TRBD1 (5 bases). Trimming left V 1 base short and J 4 bases short, with 9 bases between. The CDR3 loop spans 14 amino acids. Germline V gives CDR1 SGHRS, CDR2 YFSETQ.

The table lists this clone with a count of one. The chain has TRBV5-1 and TRBJ1-2; 7 nucleotides agree with TRBD1. CDR1 SGHRS and CDR2 YFSETQ come from the germline V gene. The length of the CDR3 is 15 residues. V dropped 0 bases and J dropped 8; count of bases not matched to a gene: 10. DNA of the CDR3: TGCGCCAGCAGCTTGGTGTTTCGACAGGGTAAGGGCTACACCTTC. This sequence encodes CASSLVFRQGKGYTF.

This clone was counted only a few times. Other DNA sequences from this sample encode an identical CDR3 as well. The CDR3, as DNA: TGTGCCAGCAGTTCACCAGACGGTAACTATGGCTACACCTTC. Translating it yields CASSSPDGNYGYTF. This chain links TRBV28 with TRBJ1-2; the D is unclear. The CDR3 is 14 residues long. V dropped 4 bases and J dropped 1 base, with 10 bases sitting between them. Germline assignment: CDR1 MDHEN and CDR2 SYDVKM.

This sequence joins TRBV7-7 and TRBJ2-3, with D perhaps given as TRBD1 or TRBD2 (5 bases each). The CDR3 covers 14 residues. Per germline, CDR1 SSHAT and CDR2 FNYEAQ (reference sequence). V lost 5 bases and J 3 bases, leaving 12 bases between the germline ends. The CDR3 protein is CASSVGTATDTQYF. CDR3 nucleotides: TGTGCCAGCAGCGTCGGGACCGCAACAGATACGCAGTATTTT.

This clone appeared a few times. This sequence joins TRBV18 and TRBJ1-5; D ambiguous. Germline CDR1 is KGHSH and CDR2 is LQKENI. This CDR3 has 14 amino acids. Trimming removed 3 bases from V and 4 bases from J, with 10 bases in between. The CDR3 DNA is TGTGCCAGCTCACCCGCACGGGGTAATCAGCCCCAGCATTTT. It encodes CASSPARGNQPQHF.

This chain uses TRBV9 with TRBJ2-3, with TRBD1 identical over 8 bases. V shed 5 bases and J 2 bases; nucleotides not matched to a gene: 10. Germline V gene lookup returns CDR1 SGDLS and CDR2 YYNGEE. The CDR3 is made up of 16 amino acids. The CDR3 DNA reads as TGTGCCAGCAGACTCGGCTGGGGACAGGTCACAGATACGCAGTATTTT. This sequence encodes CASRLGWGQVTDTQYF.

J is TRBJ2-1 and V is TRBV19, with D perhaps matching TRBD2 (6 bases). This CDR3 has 15 residues. The V end lost 9 bases, the J end lost 0 bases, and 15 bases lay between the germline ends. Looked up from germline, CDR1 is LNHDA and CDR2 is SQIVND (reference sequence). The CDR3 sequence is CASRGGEPSYNEQFF. The CDR3 nucleotides are TGTGCCAGCCGCGGCGGGGAGCCCTCCTACAATGAGCAGTTCTTC.

The gene calls are TRBV10-2 and TRBJ2-1; D perhaps matches TRBD1 (6 bases). The germline V gene has CDR1 WSHSY and CDR2 SAAADI. Deletions cut 7 bases from V and 10 bases from J, with 17 bases between. The CDR3 consists of 13 residues. The CDR3 DNA sequence: TGCGCCAGCACCCAATACAGGGATGGGGAGCAGTTCTTC. Its protein is CASTQYRDGEQFF.

In this sample, this clone turned up a few times. This chain uses TRBV6-7 with TRBJ2-2; D is perhaps TRBD1 (6 bases). TRBV6-7 is flagged as an ORF with uncertain function. V lost 5 bases and J 6 bases, leaving 13 bases between the germline ends. This CDR3 is built from 14 residues. CDR3 sequence: CASSEDSLPGELFF. For the CDR3, the DNA is TGTGCCAGCAGTGAGGACAGCCTTCCCGGGGAGCTGTTTTTT.

The rearrangement links TRBV19 to TRBJ1-2, with 8 bases aligning to TRBD1. V lost 8 bases and J lost 7; bases outside the gene matches: 9. This CDR3 comprises 13 residues. Germline CDR1 is LNHDA and CDR2 is SQIVND (reference sequence). CDR3 DNA sequence: TGTGCCAGTCGGGTGCAGGGGGCAGGTGGCTACACCTTC. Its translation is CASRVQGAGGYTF.

The rearrangement joins TRBV28 to TRBJ1-3; D gene ambiguous. V gave up 3 bases and J gave up 0 bases, with 0 bases separating them. The germline V gene encodes CDR1 MDHEN and CDR2 SYDVKM. The CDR3 spans 12 residues. CDR3 in DNA: TGTGCCAGCAGTTTCTCTGGAAACACCATATATTTT. Its translation: CASSFSGNTIYF.

In this sample, this clone turned up once. CDR3 protein: CATTPAPSSYNEQFF. CDR3 sequence (DNA): TGTGCCACCACACCGGCTCCTAGCTCCTACAATGAGCAGTTCTTC. V is TRBV7-6 and J is TRBJ2-1; no clear D gene. Germline CDR1 SGHVS, CDR2 FNYEAQ. The CDR3 runs to 15 residues. Trimming shortened V by 10 bases and J by 0 bases, and 16 bases separated the two germline ends. The full variable domain, its missing parts supplied by reference TRBV7-6 and TRBJ2-1, is GAGVSQSPRYKVTKRGQDVALRCDPISGHVSLYWYRQALGQGPEFLTYFNYEAQQDKSGLPNDRFSAERPEGSISTLTIQRTEQRDSAMYRCATTPAPSSYNEQFFGPGTRLTVL.

The chain couples TRBV14 to TRBJ1-6; D remains unclear. V was cut by 0 bases and J by 7 bases, with 7 bases left in between. From germline, CDR1 is SGHDN and CDR2 FVKESK. The CDR3 consists of 14 residues. DNA of the CDR3: TGTGCCAGCAGCCAAGAGGCCCGAAATTCACCCCTCCACTTT. This sequence encodes CASSQEARNSPLHF.

This clone showed up just once. This sequence joins TRBV6-8 and TRBJ1-4, with D tentatively TRBD1 (5 bases). CDR1 and CDR2 (germline): MNHGY, SAAAGT. The CDR3 is 17 residues long. The V end was cut by 6 bases, the J end by 13 bases, with 30 bases between. This CDR3 is CASSPTRLRKWPRGLFF. The CDR3 region has the DNA TGTGCCAGCAGCCCCACCAGGCTGCGGAAATGGCCGAGGGGACTGTTTTTT.

The chain couples TRBV19 to TRBJ1-2, with D possibly TRBD1 on 5 matching bases. Germline assignment: CDR1 LNHDA and CDR2 SQIVND (reference sequence). With 4 bases removed from V and 4 bases from J, the gap between germline ends came to 10 bases. The CDR3 has 13 amino acids. The CDR3 sequence is CASSTDSPYGYTF. The CDR3 bases are TGTGCCAGTAGTACAGACAGCCCCTATGGCTACACCTTC.

The gene calls are TRBV11-3 and TRBJ2-7; 7 positions match TRBD1. Losses at the gene ends were 5 bases for V and 2 bases for J; bases not matched to a gene: 6. Germline-derived CDR1 and CDR2 are SGHNT and YENEEA. This CDR3 has 14 residues. CDR3 region: CASSTGDRPYEQYF. In DNA, the CDR3 is TGTGCCAGCAGCACTGGGGACAGACCCTACGAGCAGTACTTC.

This clone came up a few times. This sequence joins TRBV5-1 and TRBJ2-4; 8 bases are a match to TRBD2. After removal of 5 bases from V and 6 bases from J, the junction contained 19 bases not matched to a gene. The CDR3 is made up of 18 amino acids. Per germline, CDR1 SGHRS and CDR2 YFSETQ. DNA of the CDR3: TGCGCCAGCAGATTCGGGGGTTACGGGACCGCGGGAGGAAACATTCAGTACTTC. It codes for CASRFGGYGTAGGNIQYF. The full variable domain, with the rest looked up from reference TRBV5-1 and TRBJ2-4, is KAGVTQTPRYLIKTRGQQVTLSCSPISGHRSVSWYQQTPGQGLQFLFEYFSETQRNKGNFPGRFSGRQFSNSRSEMNVSTLELGDSALYLCASRFGGYGTAGGNIQYFGAGTRLSVL.

The rearrangement uses TRBV9 and TRBJ2-5; possible D gene TRBD1, 7 bases. The CDR3 sequence is 17 residues long. CDR1 SGDLS and CDR2 YYNGEE come from the germline V gene. V was clipped by 0 bases and J by 2 bases, with 17 bases between them. CDR3 nucleotide sequence: TGTGCCAGCAGCGTAGCGCGCGGGACAGAGGGGCAAGAGACCCAGTACTTC. It translates to CASSVARGTEGQETQYF.

The chain employs TRBV6-8 and TRBJ2-4; TRBD2 matches 10 bases. This CDR3 has 15 residues. Germline lookup yields CDR1 MNHGY and CDR2 SAAAGT. Germline trimming cut 7 bases from V and 2 bases from J; bases unmatched to any gene: 5. The CDR3 nucleotides read TGTGCCAGCACTAGCGGGAGTGCGTCCAAAAACATTCAGTACTTC. This translates into CASTSGSASKNIQYF.

The gene calls are TRBV11-3 and TRBJ2-1; TRBD1 is a possible D gene (5 bases). CDR3 length: 15 amino acids. V gave up 2 bases and J gave up 4 bases, with 12 bases separating them. Germline V gene lookup returns CDR1 SGHNT and CDR2 YENEEA. The DNA for the CDR3 is TGTGCCAGCAGCTTAAGCAGGGCCATTTACAATGAGCAGTTCTTC. This sequence encodes CASSLSRAIYNEQFF.

V is TRBV5-1 and J is TRBJ2-2; 8 positions agree with TRBD1. Trimming cost V 4 bases and J 8 bases; bases outside gene matches: 13. The CDR3 runs to 16 residues. Germline V lookup: CDR1 SGHRS, CDR2 YFSETQ. The CDR3 protein is CASSPNPGGAGGELFF. The CDR3 DNA reads as TGCGCCAGCAGCCCGAACCCAGGGGGCGCAGGAGGGGAGCTGTTTTTT.

The chain has TRBV23-1 and TRBJ1-1, with D possibly being TRBD1 (5 bases). TRBV23-1 is an open reading frame, and its role is uncertain. With 6 bases removed from V and 7 bases from J, the gap between germline ends came to 15 bases. This CDR3 region has 13 residues. CDR3 sequence (DNA): TGCGCCAGCAGCTTGGCTACTACAGGTGAAGCTTTCTTT. Amino acids: CASSLATTGEAFF.

The chain recombines TRBV7-6 with TRBJ1-5; 7 nucleotides agree with TRBD1. There are 15 residues in the CDR3. Trimming took 3 bases from V and 5 from J; bases not matched to a gene: 7. Per the germline V gene, CDR1 is SGHVS and CDR2 is FNYEAQ. The CDR3 loop reads CASSLKHRGYQPQHF. CDR3 bases: TGTGCCAGCAGCTTGAAGCACAGGGGATATCAGCCCCAGCATTTT.

This sequence joins TRBV11-3 and TRBJ1-5, with D hard to call. This CDR3 contains 16 residues. Trimming removed 5 bases from V and 2 bases from J, with 16 bases in between. In germline, CDR1 is SGHNT, CDR2 YENEEA. The CDR3 reads CASSAGLDGGNQPQHF. The CDR3 DNA follows: TGTGCCAGCAGCGCGGGCCTCGACGGGGGCAATCAGCCCCAGCATTTT.

The J gene is TRBJ1-5, the V gene TRBV6-4; no definite D call. V was pared by 10 bases and J by 2 bases, with 12 bases between. CDR1 and CDR2 (germline): MRHNA, SNTAGT. This CDR3 spans 13 amino acids. CDR3 sequence (DNA): TGTGCCACCGGGCTCGGCGGCAATCAGCCCCAGCATTTT. This gives the protein CATGLGGNQPQHF.